The 22 T cell receptor beta chains below were found in one sample sequenced in a study of blood T cells in healthy people across ages. The authors ran a second PCR of about 6 to 11 cycles using a sample-barcoded 5' primer and a J-beta primer mix. One entry per CDR3 protein results from TCRdb running MiXCR on the 5' RACE reads. The table includes approximately 1,100,000 distinct CDR3 sequences, roughly 45% detected once. The sequenced material came from blood. The receptors originated from a woman aged 60-75 years in good health.

The chain recombines TRBV28 with TRBJ2-5; D is ambiguous. Looked up from germline, CDR1 is MDHEN and CDR2 is SYDVKM. The CDR3 is 15 amino acids. V was cut by 6 bases and J by 2 bases, with 16 bases left in between. In DNA, the CDR3 is TGTGCCAGCAGGCTTCTTGGCAGCCAGCAAGAGACCCAGTACTTC. Protein: CASRLLGSQQETQYF.

The rearrangement joins TRBV5-6 to TRBJ2-3; D is ambiguous. The CDR3 spans 15 residues. Looked up from germline, CDR1 is SGHDT and CDR2 is YYEEEE. V gave up 0 bases and J gave up 2 bases, with 10 bases separating them. The CDR3 sequence: CASSLGYPPTDTQYF. The CDR3 DNA follows: TGTGCCAGCAGCTTGGGTTACCCCCCCACAGATACGCAGTATTTT. Combining the CDR3 with reference TRBV5-6 and TRBJ2-3 gives the whole variable domain DAGVTQSPTHLIKTRGQQVTLRCSPKSGHDTVSWYQQALGQGPQFIFQYYEEEERQRGNFPDRFSGHQFPNYSSELNVNALLLGDSALYLCASSLGYPPTDTQYFGPGTRLTVL.

This chain connects TRBV13 to TRBJ2-5; TRBD2 matches 7 bases. Looked up from germline, CDR1 is PRHDT and CDR2 is FYEKMQ (reference sequence). Trimming removed 1 base from V and 5 bases from J; junction bases left unmatched: 7. The CDR3 consists of 15 residues. CDR3 DNA sequence: TGTGCCAGCAGCTTAGTGGGGAGGGCCTTGGAGACCCAGTACTTC. Its protein product is CASSLVGRALETQYF. Based on the CDR3 plus reference TRBV13 and TRBJ2-5, the full variable domain is AAGVIQSPRHLIKEKRETATLKCYPIPRHDTVYWYQQGPGQDPQFLISFYEKMQSDKGSIPDRFSAQQFSDYHSELNMSSLELGDSALYFCASSLVGRALETQYFGPGTRLLVL.

The V and J genes are TRBV11-1 and TRBJ2-7; 8 positions match TRBD1. This CDR3 has 15 amino acids. Looked up from germline, CDR1 is SGHAT and CDR2 is FQDESV (reference sequence). V trimming: 5 bases; J trimming: 3 bases; junction bases outside the gene matches: 9. CDR3 amino acids: CASSLRGRGIYEQYF. The CDR3 DNA follows: TGTGCCAGCAGCCTCAGGGGGCGCGGCATCTACGAGCAGTACTTC.

The genes are TRBV27 and TRBJ2-7; tentative D call: TRBD1 (6 bases). CDR3 size: 12 residues. V lost 6 bases to trimming and J lost 11 bases, with 17 bases between them. The germline CDR1 and CDR2 sequences are MNHEY and SMNVEV (reference sequence). CDR3 nucleotides: TGTGCCAGCAGAGACTCCGGCAAGGGGGAGTACTTC. Protein product: CASRDSGKGEYF.

The rearrangement links TRBV7-2 to TRBJ2-3; 12 nucleotides align to TRBD2. The CDR3 is 15 amino acids. Germline V gene sequence: CDR1 SGHTA, CDR2 FQGNSA. V dropped 5 bases and J dropped 6; count of bases not matched to a gene: 6. The CDR3 is CASSPSGRAADTQYF. The CDR3 bases are TGTGCCAGCAGCCCTAGCGGGAGGGCCGCCGATACGCAGTATTTT.

The chain is built from TRBV20-1 and TRBJ1-2; 9 bases fit TRBD1. V was pared by 0 bases and J by 3 bases, with 2 bases of the junction left unmatched. The germline V gene encodes CDR1 DFQATT and CDR2 SNEGSKA (reference sequence). The CDR3 contains 14 residues. CDR3 region: CSAREGTGYYGYTF. The CDR3 DNA sequence: TGCAGTGCTAGAGAAGGGACAGGGTACTATGGCTACACCTTC.

The chain links TRBV5-1 to TRBJ2-5; 8 nucleotides line up with TRBD2. The germline gives CDR1 SGHRS, CDR2 YFSETQ. There are 16 residues in the CDR3. The junction had 14 bases not matched to a gene; V was cut back by 1 base and J by 9 bases. In DNA, the CDR3 is TGCGCCAGCAGCTTGAACGGGGCGGGGGGAAGAGAACCCCAGTACTTC. It is translated as CASSLNGAGGREPQYF.

The chain combines TRBV5-5 with TRBJ2-2; no clear D. In germline, CDR1 is SGHKS, CDR2 YYEKEE (reference sequence). The CDR3 has 14 amino acids. Trimming left V 0 bases short and J 1 base short, with 4 bases between. The chain's CDR3 is CASSLALNTGELFF. CDR3 nucleotide sequence: TGTGCCAGCAGCTTGGCCCTGAACACCGGGGAGCTGTTTTTT.

Only a few counts were recorded for this clonotype. The chain links TRBV20-1 to TRBJ2-3; no firm D call. Germline CDR1 reads DFQATT; CDR2 reads SNEGSKA (reference sequence). Trimming took 8 bases from V and 4 from J, leaving 13 bases between them. The CDR3 runs 12 residues. This CDR3 is CSSRSAADTQYF. CDR3 sequence (DNA): TGCAGTTCGAGGAGTGCGGCAGATACGCAGTATTTT.

There are a few counts of this clonotype. The chain employs TRBV12-3 or TRBV12-4 and TRBJ1-2; D is possibly TRBD1 (6 bases). Trimming removed 4 bases at V and 10 bases at J, with 13 bases between. The CDR3 is 12 amino acids. In DNA, the CDR3 is TGTGCCAGCAGTTCCGAGGGGGGTGTCTACACCTTC. Protein product: CASSSEGGVYTF.

As DNA, the CDR3 is TGTGCCAGCAGTACCAAGGGTTACTCCTACAATGAGCAGTTCTTC. It translates to CASSTKGYSYNEQFF. The chain recombines TRBV27 with TRBJ2-1; D is ambiguous. The CDR3 sequence is 15 residues long. Between the trimmed V and J ends, which lost 5 bases and 0 bases, there was a span of 11 bases. Germline loops: CDR1 MNHEY, CDR2 SMNVEV (reference sequence).

The V gene is TRBV7-6, the J gene TRBJ2-5, with no clear D. Trimming cost V 5 bases and J 1 base, with 17 bases left between them. The CDR3 totals 16 residues. Germline values: CDR1 SGHVS, CDR2 FNYEAQ. CDR3 sequence reads: CASSPRGEEIQETQYF. The CDR3 region has the DNA TGTGCCAGCAGCCCCCGTGGAGAGGAGATCCAAGAGACCCAGTACTTC.

V gene TRBV9 combines with J gene TRBJ2-1, with TRBD2 as a possible D gene (6 bases). The germline V and J ends were trimmed by 3 bases and 5 bases, with 15 bases remaining between them. Germline loops: CDR1 SGDLS, CDR2 YYNGEE. The CDR3 has 15 amino acids. CDR3 sequence reads: CASSGGAGQDNEQFF. For the CDR3, the DNA is TGTGCCAGCAGCGGCGGGGCCGGCCAGGACAATGAGCAGTTCTTC. The full variable domain, with the rest looked up from reference TRBV9 and TRBJ2-1, is DSGVTQTPKHLITATGQRVTLRCSPRSGDLSVYWYQQSLDQGLQFLIQYYNGEERAKGNILERFSAQQFPDLHSELNLSSLELGDSALYFCASSGGAGQDNEQFFGPGTRLTVL.

The rearrangement links TRBV10-2 to TRBJ2-3, with TRBD2 identical over 16 bases. Per the germline V gene, CDR1 is WSHSY and CDR2 is SAAADI. V shed 8 bases and J 0 bases; nucleotides not matched to a gene: 8. The CDR3 is 18 residues long. The chain's CDR3 is CASGGLAGGPRSTDTQYF. The CDR3 DNA sequence: TGCGCCAGCGGGGGACTAGCGGGAGGGCCAAGGAGCACAGATACGCAGTATTTT.

The chain is built from TRBV10-2 and TRBJ2-4; TRBD2 agrees at 11 bases. The junction had 7 bases not matched to a gene; V was cut back by 0 bases and J by 0 bases. There are 19 residues in the CDR3. Per the germline V gene, CDR1 is WSHSY and CDR2 is SAAADI. Here the CDR3 reads CASSESMTSGTIAKNIQYF. CDR3 coding DNA: TGCGCCAGCAGTGAGTCGATGACTAGCGGGACTATAGCCAAAAACATTCAGTACTTC.

The chain uses TRBV20-1 and TRBJ1-5; possible D gene TRBD1, 6 bases. Deletions cut 6 bases from V and 11 bases from J, with 23 bases between. CDR3 length: 14 amino acids. The germline V gene encodes CDR1 DFQATT and CDR2 SNEGSKA (reference sequence). The DNA of the CDR3 is TGCAGTGCGGGCCAAGTCCGTGGTTCAGGGGCCCAGCATTTT. It is translated as CSAGQVRGSGAQHF.

Remarks on this clonotype: This may arise from a read error, as a much more abundant clone is one base away. The V and J genes are TRBV20-1 and TRBJ2-3; perhaps TRBD1 as D (6 bases). The CDR3 totals 15 residues. V lost 1 base to trimming and J lost 3 bases, with 14 bases between them. Looked up from germline, CDR1 is DFQATT and CDR2 is SNEGSKA (reference sequence). CDR3 sequence: CSARGWGQGTDTQYF. CDR3 DNA sequence: TGCAGTGCTAGAGGTTGGGGGCAGGGGACAGATACGCAGTATTTT.

The V and J genes are TRBV3-1 and TRBJ2-5, with 11 positions matching TRBD1. The DNA matches TRBJ2-7 better at its end, which makes the J call doubtful. The CDR3 consists of 17 residues. Germline V gene lookup returns CDR1 LGHDT and CDR2 YNNKEL (reference sequence). The CDR3 is CASSQGPGGTGGYEQYF. The DNA for the CDR3 is TGTGCCAGCAGCCAAGGTCCCGGAGGGACAGGGGGCTACGAGCAGTACTTC.

Concerning this clonotype: A much larger clone lies one base from this, so it may be a read error. V is TRBV10-3 and J is TRBJ2-3; 12 bases agree with TRBD1. This CDR3 has 15 residues. Per germline, CDR1 ENHRY and CDR2 SYGVKD. The CDR3 nucleotides are TGTGCCGTCAGCGTGGGACAGGGGGCGACAGATACGCAGTATTTT. This translates into CAVSVGQGATDTQYF.

The chain is built from TRBV29-1 and TRBJ2-7; 11 bases are a match to TRBD1. CDR3 size: 13 residues. The germline CDR1 and CDR2 sequences are SQVTM and ANQGSEA. V lost 5 bases, J lost 7 bases, and 7 bases stayed unmatched. The CDR3 protein is CSVWGQGGLEQYF. The CDR3 region has the DNA TGCAGCGTTTGGGGACAGGGGGGTTTGGAGCAGTACTTC.

The chain uses TRBV11-2 and TRBJ2-7; weak D call: TRBD2 (5 bases). The CDR3 loop spans 14 amino acids. Germline V lookup: CDR1 SGHAT, CDR2 FQNNGV. Trimming left V 3 bases short and J 7 bases short, with 16 bases between. This CDR3 is CASSFADLYNEQYF. DNA for the CDR3: TGTGCCAGCAGCTTTGCGGACTTGTACAATGAGCAGTACTTC.